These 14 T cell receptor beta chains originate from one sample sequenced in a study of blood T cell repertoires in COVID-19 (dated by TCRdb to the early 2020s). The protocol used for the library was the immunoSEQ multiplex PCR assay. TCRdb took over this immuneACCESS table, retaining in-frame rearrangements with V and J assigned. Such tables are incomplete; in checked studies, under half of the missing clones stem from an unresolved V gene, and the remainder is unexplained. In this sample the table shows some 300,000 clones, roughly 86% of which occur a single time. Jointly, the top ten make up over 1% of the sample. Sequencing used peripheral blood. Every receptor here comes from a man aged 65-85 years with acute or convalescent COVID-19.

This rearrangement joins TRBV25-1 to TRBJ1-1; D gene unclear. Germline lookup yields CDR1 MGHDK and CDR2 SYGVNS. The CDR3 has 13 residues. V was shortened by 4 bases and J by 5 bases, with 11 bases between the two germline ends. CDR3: CASSVSQATEAFF. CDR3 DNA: TGTGCCAGCAGTGTATCCCAGGCGACTGAAGCTTTCTTT.

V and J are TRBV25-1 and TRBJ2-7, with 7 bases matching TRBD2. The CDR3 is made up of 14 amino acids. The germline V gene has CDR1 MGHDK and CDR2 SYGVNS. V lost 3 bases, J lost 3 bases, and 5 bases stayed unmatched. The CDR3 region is CASSEGGLIYEQYF. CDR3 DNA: TGTGCCAGCAGTGAGGGGGGGTTGATCTACGAGCAGTACTTC.

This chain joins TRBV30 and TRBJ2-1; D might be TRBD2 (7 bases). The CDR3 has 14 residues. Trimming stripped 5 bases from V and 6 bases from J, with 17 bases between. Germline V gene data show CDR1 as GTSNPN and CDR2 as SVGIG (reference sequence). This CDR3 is CAWDRRGRTNEQFF. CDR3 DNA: TGTGCCTGGGACAGGCGGGGGAGGACCAATGAGCAGTTCTTC. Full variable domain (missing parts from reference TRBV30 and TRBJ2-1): SQTIHQWPATLVQPVGSPLSLECTVEGTSNPNLYWYRQAAGRGLQLLFYSVGIGQISSEVPQNLSASRPQDRQFILSSKKLLLSDSGFYLCAWDRRGRTNEQFFGPGTRLTVL.

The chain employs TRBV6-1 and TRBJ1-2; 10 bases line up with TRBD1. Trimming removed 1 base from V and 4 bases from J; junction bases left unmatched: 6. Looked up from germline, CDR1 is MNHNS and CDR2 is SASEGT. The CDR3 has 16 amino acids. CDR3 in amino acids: CASSEGQGARAYGYTF. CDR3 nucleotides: TGTGCCAGCAGTGAAGGACAGGGGGCGCGGGCCTATGGCTACACCTTC.

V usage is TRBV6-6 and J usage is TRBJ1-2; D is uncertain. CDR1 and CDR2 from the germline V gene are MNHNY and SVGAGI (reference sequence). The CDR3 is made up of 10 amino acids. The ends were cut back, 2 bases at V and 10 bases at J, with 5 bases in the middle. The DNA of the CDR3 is TGTGCCAGCAGTTACGAGGTCTACACCTTC. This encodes CASSYEVYTF.

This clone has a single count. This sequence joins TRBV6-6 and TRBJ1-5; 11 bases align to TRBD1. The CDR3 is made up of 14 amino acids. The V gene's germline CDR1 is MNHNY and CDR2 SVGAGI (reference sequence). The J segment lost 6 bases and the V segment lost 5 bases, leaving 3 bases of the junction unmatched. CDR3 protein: CASSGQGAGQPQHF. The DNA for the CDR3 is TGTGCCAGCAGTGGACAGGGGGCGGGTCAGCCCCAGCATTTT.

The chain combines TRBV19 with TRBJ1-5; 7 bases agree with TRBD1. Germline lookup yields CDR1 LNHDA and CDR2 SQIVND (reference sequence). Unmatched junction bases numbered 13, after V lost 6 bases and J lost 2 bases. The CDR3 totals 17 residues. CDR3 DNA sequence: TGTGCCAGTAGCATTACTTGGCAGGGGGTTGGCAATCAGCCCCAGCATTTT. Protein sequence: CASSITWQGVGNQPQHF.

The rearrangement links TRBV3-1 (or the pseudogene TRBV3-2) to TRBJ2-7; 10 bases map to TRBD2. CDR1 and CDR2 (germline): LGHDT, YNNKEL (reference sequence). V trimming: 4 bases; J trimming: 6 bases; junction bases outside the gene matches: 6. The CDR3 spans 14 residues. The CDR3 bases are TGTGCCAGCAGCCTGACTAGCGGGTCCCTCGAGCAGTACTTC. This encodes CASSLTSGSLEQYF.

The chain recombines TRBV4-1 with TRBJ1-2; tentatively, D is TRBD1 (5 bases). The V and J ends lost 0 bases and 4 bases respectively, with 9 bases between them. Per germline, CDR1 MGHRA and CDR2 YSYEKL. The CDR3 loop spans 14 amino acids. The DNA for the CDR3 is TGCGCCAGCAGCCAAGAATGGGGCTCCTATGGCTACACCTTC. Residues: CASSQEWGSYGYTF.

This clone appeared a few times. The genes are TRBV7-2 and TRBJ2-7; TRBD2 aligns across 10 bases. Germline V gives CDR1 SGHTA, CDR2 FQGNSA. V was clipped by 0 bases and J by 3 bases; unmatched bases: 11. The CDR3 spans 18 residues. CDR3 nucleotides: TGTGCCAGCAGCTTAGCCGCAGGCCGGACTAGCGGCTTCTACGAGCAGTACTTC. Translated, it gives CASSLAAGRTSGFYEQYF.

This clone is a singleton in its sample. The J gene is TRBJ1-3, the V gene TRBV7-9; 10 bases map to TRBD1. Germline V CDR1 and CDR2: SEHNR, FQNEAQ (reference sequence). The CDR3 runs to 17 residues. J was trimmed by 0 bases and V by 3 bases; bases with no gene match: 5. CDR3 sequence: CASSLGQGQSSGNTIYF. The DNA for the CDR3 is TGTGCCAGCAGCTTGGGACAGGGGCAAAGCTCTGGAAACACCATATATTTT.

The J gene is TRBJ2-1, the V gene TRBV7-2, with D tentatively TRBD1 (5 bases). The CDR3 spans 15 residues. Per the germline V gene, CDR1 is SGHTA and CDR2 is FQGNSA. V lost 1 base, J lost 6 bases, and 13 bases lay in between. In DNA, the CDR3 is TGTGCCAGCAGCTTAGGCAGGGCGCTAAGCAATGAGCAGTTCTTC. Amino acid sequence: CASSLGRALSNEQFF.

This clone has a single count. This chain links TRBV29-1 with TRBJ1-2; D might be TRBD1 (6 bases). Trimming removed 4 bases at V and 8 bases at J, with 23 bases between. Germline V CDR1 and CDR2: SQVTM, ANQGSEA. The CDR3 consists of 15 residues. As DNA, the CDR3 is TGCAGCGTTGTGGGAATGTGCAGGGGCGGAGAGGGCTACACCTTC. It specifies CSVVGMCRGGEGYTF.

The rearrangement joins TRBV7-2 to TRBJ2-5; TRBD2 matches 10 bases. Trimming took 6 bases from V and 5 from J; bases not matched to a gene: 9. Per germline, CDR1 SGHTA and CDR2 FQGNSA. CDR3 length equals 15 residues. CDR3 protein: CASRAGLAVSETQYF. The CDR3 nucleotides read TGTGCCAGCAGGGCCGGACTAGCGGTTTCCGAGACCCAGTACTTC.